Listed below are T cell receptor beta chains from one sample, sequenced in a study of T-cell reconstitution after alpha-beta-depleted transplantation in children. TCRdb passed the PCR reads through MiXCR, listing each CDR3 protein once. The sample includes fewer than 4,500 distinct CDR3 sequences, roughly 12% of them seen just once. The sequencing used PBMCs, mostly from graft donor cells, collected 60 days after TCRalphabeta/CD19-depleted stem cell transplant. Receptors originate from a male patient aged 2 to 9 who had a stem cell transplant for acute lymphoblastic leukemia, so the T cells may come from the graft donor. CDR3s include the opening cysteine and the closing phenylalanine or tryptophan.

V: TRBV3-1
CDR3: CATCQGARFGSAETQYF

V: TRBV20-1
CDR3: CSARVGAYGYTF

V: TRBV20-1
CDR3: CSAKGQGAIGELFF

V: TRBV6-5
CDR3: CASSYWTGTGELFF

V: TRBV18
CDR3: CASSPEPNTEAFF

V: TRBV18
CDR3: CASSPPAGQETQYF

V: TRBV15
CDR3: CATSREFSYEQYF

V: TRBV18
CDR3: CASSPDSAISGNTIYF

V: TRBV10-1
CDR3: CASSKGAAGENIQYF

V: TRBV20-1
CDR3: CSAGRDRGWDEQFF

V: TRBV6-5
CDR3: CASSYALGGVEQYF

V: TRBV5-4
CDR3: CASSSPLTSAETQYF

V: TRBV12-3/TRBV12-4
CDR3: CACSSKWRWVSKNIQYF

V: TRBV5-1
CDR3: CASSSRQGNEQFF

V: TRBV4-1
CDR3: CASSQDRTSGGVYNEQFF

V: TRBV3-1
CDR3: CASSKLGEWTFF

V: TRBV3-1
CDR3: CASCQDSVYNEQFF

V: TRBV7-9
CDR3: CAMGPGIRGAGLITDTQYF

V: TRBV7-9
CDR3: CASSLRGLKETQYF

V: TRBV5-1
CDR3: CASTQTGTADEQYF

V: TRBV7-9
CDR3: CASSPPYEQYF

V: TRBV28
CDR3: CASRANEKLFF

V: TRBV12-3/TRBV12-4
CDR3: CASSLTGPTYEQYF

V: TRBV28
CDR3: CAISPGETQYF

V: TRBV5-1
CDR3: CASSSTGGWGYTF

V: TRBV11-2
CDR3: CASSLVMIGRHTDTQYF

V: TRBV5-1
CDR3: CASSFLAGVPTGELFF

V: TRBV7-2
CDR3: CASSLVWREGAQYF

V: TRBV20-1
CDR3: CSARPTGISNQPQHF

V: TRBV7-2
CDR3: CASSLGVLTTYEQYF

V: TRBV25-1
CDR3: CASGPGTSCAGLITDTQYF

V: TRBV20-1
CDR3: CSARGGGGGSHTEAFF

V: TRBV6-5
CDR3: CASSYSAGGNLGQYF

V: TRBV3-1
CDR3: CASSQDGGRAEAFF